Each of the 32 T cell receptor beta chains below was sequenced from the same sample in a study of T cells in women clearing cervical HPV infection. TCRdb's table, derived via immunoSEQ multiplex PCR, lists solely in-frame clones and lacks some. The sample has some 30,000 clones. The source material was blood buffy coat. The receptors derive from a woman between 18 and 69 years old with a cervical HPV16 infection that either progressed to CIN3+ or cleared (not recorded which).

Comment on this clone: With the read ending 3 residues before the CDR3 end, the germline J gene is used to fill in that end. The chain recombines TRBV7-9 with TRBJ2-7; 7 bases align to TRBD1. Unmatched junction bases numbered 3, after V lost 5 bases and J lost 5 bases. The germline gives CDR1 SEHNR, CDR2 FQNEAQ (reference sequence). The CDR3 runs to 12 residues. The part of the CDR3 DNA that was read is TGTGCCAGCAGCATAGGGACAGACGAG. This translates into CASSIGTDE. The full CDR3 sequence reads CASSIGTDEQYF. Combining the CDR3 with reference TRBV7-9 and TRBJ2-7 gives the whole variable domain DTGVSQNPRHKITKRGQNVTFRCDPISEHNRLYWYRQTLGQGPEFLTYFQNEAQLEKSRLLSDRFSAERPKGSFSTLEIQRTEQGDSAMYLCASSIGTDEQYFGPGTRLTVT.

Regarding this clone: The CDR3 extends 3 residues past the end of the read, so its final part is completed from the germline J gene. The V call is TRBV18, the J call TRBJ1-1; tentatively, D is TRBD1 (6 bases). Deletions cut 6 bases from V and 4 bases from J, with 15 bases between. Germline V CDR1 and CDR2: KGHSH, LQKENI. The CDR3 is 14 residues long. The CDR3 region is CASSDQGLGTEAFF. Partial CDR3 DNA: TGTGCCAGCTCTGACCAGGGGTTGGGCACTGAA.

Note on this clone: The read ends 3 residues before the CDR3 terminus; that terminus is restored from the germline J gene. The chain uses TRBV10-3 and TRBJ2-7; 8 nucleotides line up with TRBD1. The CDR3 sequence is 14 residues long. CDR1 and CDR2 from the germline V gene are ENHRY and SYGVKD. V shed 5 bases and J 3 bases; nucleotides not matched to a gene: 6. Partial CDR3 DNA: TGTGCCATCAGTTCACAGGGGGGAGGCTACGAG. As protein: CAISSQGGGYE. The full CDR3 protein is CAISSQGGGYEQYF.

Notes on this clone: The read falls 3 residues short of the CDR3 end, and the missing part is taken from the germline J gene. This rearrangement joins TRBV13 to TRBJ2-7; TRBD1 might be the D (6 bases). V was cut by 5 bases and J by 5 bases, with 13 bases left in between. Germline CDR1 PRHDT, CDR2 FYEKMQ (reference sequence). The CDR3 sequence is 13 residues long. The sequenced part of the CDR3 DNA is TGTGCCAGCAGCCGATACAGGGCCAACGAG. As protein: CASSRYRANE. The full CDR3 reads CASSRYRANEQYF. The full variable domain, with the rest looked up from reference TRBV13 and TRBJ2-7, is AAGVIQSPRHLIKEKRETATLKCYPIPRHDTVYWYQQGPGQDPQFLISFYEKMQSDKGSIPDRFSAQQFSDYHSELNMSSLELGDSALYFCASSRYRANEQYFGPGTRLTVT.

In regard to this clone: The read comes to an end 3 residues before the CDR3 does, leaving the germline J gene to fill in the end. The chain recombines TRBV5-1 with TRBJ1-1, with 9 positions matching TRBD1. The J segment lost 2 bases and the V segment lost 3 bases, leaving 11 bases of the junction unmatched. Germline assignment: CDR1 SGHRS and CDR2 YFSETQ. This CDR3 is 17 amino acids long. CDR3 bases read: TGCGCCAGCAGCTCGAATCCGGGACAGGGATACAACACTGAA. It translates to CASSSNPGQGYNTE. The whole CDR3 sequence is CASSSNPGQGYNTEAFF.

Remarks on this clone: The CDR3 goes on 3 residues after the read ends, and that part is filled in from the germline J gene. V is TRBV10-3 and J is TRBJ1-2, with D hard to call. Trimming removed 6 bases at V and 5 bases at J, with 16 bases between. The CDR3 consists of 14 residues. Germline V CDR1 and CDR2: ENHRY, SYGVKD. The CDR3 DNA, read in part, is TGTGCCATCAGCGGGGAGGAGGGTCCTTATGGC. Its translation is CAISGEEGPYG. The whole CDR3 reads CAISGEEGPYGYTF.

Notes on this clone: Coverage ceases 3 residues before the CDR3 finishes, and the germline J gene fills in the end. The chain links TRBV7-3 to TRBJ2-1; 9 bases are a match to TRBD2. J was trimmed by 0 bases and V by 3 bases; bases with no gene match: 0. CDR1 is SGHTA and CDR2 is FQGTGA in the germline V gene. The CDR3 length is 15 residues. The CDR3 spells CASSFSGSSYNEQFF. Incomplete CDR3 DNA: TGTGCCAGCAGCTTTAGCGGGAGCTCCTACAATGAG.

Here the CDR3 reads CASRSGTGTYEQYF. CDR3 DNA (partial): TGTGCCAGCAGATCCGGGACAGGGACGTACGAG. The genes are TRBV7-9 and TRBJ2-7; 9 bases map to TRBD1. The read halts 3 residues ahead of the CDR3 end, with the missing end drawn from the germline J gene. V shed 6 bases, J shed 4 bases, and the junction held 7 bases outside the gene matches. CDR3 length equals 14 residues. From germline, CDR1 is SEHNR and CDR2 FQNEAQ (reference sequence).

Details on this clone: The CDR3 goes on 3 residues after the read ends, and that part is filled in from the germline J gene. The gene calls are TRBV19 and TRBJ2-7; 15 bases map to TRBD2. V shed 1 base and J 6 bases; nucleotides not matched to a gene: 13. The CDR3 runs 19 residues. Germline V gene lookup returns CDR1 LNHDA and CDR2 SQIVND (reference sequence). This chain's CDR3 is CASSIAGTSGGLGSREQYF. Partial CDR3 DNA: TGTGCCAGTAGTATAGCCGGGACTAGCGGGGGGCTCGGCTCCCGCGAG.

CDR3 loop: CASSPRRGGGQNEQFF. The sequenced CDR3 bases are TGTGCCAGCAGCCCCCGTCGTGGGGGGGGTCAGAATGAG. The chain employs TRBV9 and TRBJ2-1; 7 bases are a match to TRBD2. The read is 3 residues too short to cover the CDR3 end, so that end is filled in from the germline J gene. After removal of 4 bases from V and 7 bases from J, the junction contained 14 bases not matched to a gene. The CDR3 covers 16 residues. Germline CDR1 reads SGDLS; CDR2 reads YYNGEE.

CDR3: CASSSHPLQGKETQYF. The DNA read from the CDR3 is TGTGCCAGCAGCTCCCACCCACTACAGGGAAAAGAGACC. This chain links TRBV7-8 with TRBJ2-5; a weak D match, TRBD1 (6 bases). The DNA ends 3 residues before the CDR3 does, and the rest of the CDR3 is filled in from the germline J gene. The CDR3 has 16 residues. CDR1 is SGHVS and CDR2 is FQNEAQ in the germline V gene. The V and J ends lost 4 bases and 3 bases respectively, with 18 bases between them.

Regarding this clone: The read ends 3 residues before the CDR3 terminus; that terminus is restored from the germline J gene. V is TRBV29-1 and J is TRBJ2-5; 9 positions agree with TRBD1. Per germline, CDR1 SQVTM and CDR2 ANQGSEA. Trimming at V came to 7 bases and at J to 1 base, leaving 7 bases not matched to a gene. This CDR3 comprises 14 residues. The CDR3 bases that were read are TGCAGCGCTGGGACAGGGATGGGCCAAGAGACC. Amino acid sequence: CSAGTGMGQET. The whole CDR3 sequence reads CSAGTGMGQETQYF.

CDR3 residues: CASSISGEGNQPQHF. The sequenced CDR3 bases are TGTGCCAGTAGTATTAGCGGAGAGGGCAATCAGCCC. The rearrangement links TRBV19 to TRBJ1-5, with D uncertain. The read comes to an end 3 residues before the CDR3 does, leaving the germline J gene to fill in the end. CDR3 length: 15 amino acids. Trimming removed 3 bases at V and 2 bases at J, with 11 bases between. CDR1 is LNHDA and CDR2 is SQIVND in the germline V gene (reference sequence).

About this clone itself: The read ends 3 residues before the CDR3 terminus; that terminus is restored from the germline J gene. The chain carries TRBV7-9 and TRBJ1-1; D is ambiguous. The germline V gene has CDR1 SEHNR and CDR2 FQNEAQ (reference sequence). V was trimmed by 1 base and J by 4 bases, leaving 10 bases between them. There are 14 residues in the CDR3. The CDR3 loop is CASSLDGEGTEAFF. The DNA read from the CDR3 is TGTGCCAGCAGCTTAGATGGTGAGGGCACTGAA.

Partial CDR3 DNA: TGTGCCAGCAGCTTTGACAGGAACTCTGGAAACACC. This translates into CASSFDRNSGNT. The CDR3 in full is CASSFDRNSGNTIYF. This chain connects TRBV7-2 to TRBJ1-3; maybe TRBD1 (6 bases). Sequencing ends 3 residues short of the CDR3 end; the germline J gene provides the rest. Trimming cost V 3 bases and J 0 bases, with 9 bases left between them. Germline loops: CDR1 SGHTA, CDR2 FQGNSA. This CDR3 region has 15 residues.

Concerning this clone: The read halts 3 residues ahead of the CDR3 end, with the missing end drawn from the germline J gene. This chain joins TRBV6-4 and TRBJ2-3; 7 nucleotides agree with TRBD2. V was pared by 1 base and J by 4 bases, with 2 bases of the junction left unmatched. CDR1 is MRHNA and CDR2 is SNTAGT in the germline V gene. This CDR3 region has 14 residues. The sequenced CDR3 bases are TGTGCCAGCAGTGACTTGGGGGGGGCAGATACG. Translated: CASSDLGGADT. The entire CDR3 sequence reads CASSDLGGADTQYF.

Note on this clone: The read is 3 residues too short to cover the CDR3 end, so that end is filled in from the germline J gene. The V call is TRBV7-8, the J call TRBJ1-2; D perhaps matches TRBD1 (6 bases). The V gene's germline CDR1 is SGHVS and CDR2 FQNEAQ. Trimming shortened V by 2 bases and J by 7 bases, and 14 bases separated the two germline ends. The CDR3 totals 14 residues. The chain's CDR3 is CASSLPSGVGGYTF. CDR3 DNA (partial): TGTGCCAGCAGCTTACCATCAGGGGTTGGTGGC.

On this clone itself: With the read ending 3 residues before the CDR3 end, the germline J gene is used to fill in that end. The chain couples TRBV29-1 to TRBJ2-1, with 10 bases lining up with TRBD2. The junction had 16 bases not matched to a gene; V was cut back by 4 bases and J by 4 bases. The CDR3 loop spans 18 amino acids. Germline CDR1 SQVTM, CDR2 ANQGSEA. This CDR3 is CSVVGLAGVAKGYNEQFF. The part of the CDR3 DNA that was read is TGCAGCGTTGTAGGTCTAGCGGGAGTAGCGAAGGGATACAATGAG.

As regards this clone: The observed sequence ends 3 residues before the CDR3 terminus, with the missing tail filled in from the germline J gene. The genes are TRBV30 and TRBJ2-3; a weak D match, TRBD1 (6 bases). Germline loops: CDR1 GTSNPN, CDR2 SVGIG (reference sequence). The germline V and J ends were trimmed by 7 bases and 2 bases, with 16 bases remaining between them. This CDR3 spans 14 amino acids. The CDR3: CASLQGLPTDTQYF. The sequenced part of the CDR3 DNA is TGTGCCTCGTTACAGGGCCTCCCCACAGATACG.

About this clone itself: The read is 3 residues too short to cover the CDR3 end, so that end is filled in from the germline J gene. The rearrangement uses TRBV20-1 and TRBJ2-7; 9 nucleotides line up with TRBD2. V was clipped by 3 bases and J by 5 bases; unmatched bases: 8. This CDR3 has 14 amino acids. Germline loops: CDR1 DFQATT, CDR2 SNEGSKA (reference sequence). The CDR3 loop reads CSARPSGIVDEQYF. The CDR3 bases that were read are TGCAGTGCTAGGCCTAGCGGGATCGTGGACGAG.

About this clone itself: The read is 3 residues too short to cover the CDR3 end, so that end is filled in from the germline J gene. V usage is TRBV10-3 and J usage is TRBJ1-5; 9 nucleotides match TRBD1. The trim removed 3 bases at V and 6 bases at J, leaving 3 bases unmatched. There are 14 residues in the CDR3. Germline V gene sequence: CDR1 ENHRY, CDR2 SYGVKD. CDR3 in amino acids: CAISDGTGRQPQHF. The CDR3 DNA, read in part, is TGTGCCATCAGTGACGGGACAGGGCGTCAGCCC.

With respect to this clone: Read sequence stops 3 residues before the CDR3 end, and the germline J gene provides the missing end. The chain employs TRBV2 and TRBJ1-2, with a possible D match to TRBD1 (5 bases). Trimming removed 8 bases at V and 5 bases at J, with 9 bases between. This CDR3 has 11 amino acids. CDR1 SNHLY and CDR2 FYNNEI come from the germline V gene. The CDR3 loop reads CASRRGYGYTF. The sequenced part of the CDR3 DNA is TGTGCCAGCCGGAGGGGTTATGGC.

Concerning this clone itself: With the read ending 3 residues before the CDR3 end, the germline J gene is used to fill in that end. The rearrangement links TRBV10-3 to TRBJ1-1; D not certain. This CDR3 has 14 residues. Trimming took off 3 bases at V and 6 bases at J, with 14 bases between the two ends. The germline V gene has CDR1 ENHRY and CDR2 SYGVKD. The CDR3 DNA, read in part, is TGTGCCATCAGTGACGGTGCCGCGCCTCCTGAA. Translated: CAISDGAAPPE. The complete CDR3 reads CAISDGAAPPEAFF.

About this clone: The missing CDR3 end, 3 residues past where the read stops, is filled in from the germline J gene. This chain joins TRBV6-2 or TRBV6-3 and TRBJ2-7; possibly TRBD2 for D (6 bases). The V end was cut by 0 bases, the J end by 0 bases, with 9 bases between. CDR1 is MNHEY, CDR2 SVGEGT, per germline. The CDR3 has 15 residues. CDR3 DNA (partial): TGTGCCAGCAGTTACTCGATGCGGGGCTCCTACGAG. It yields the protein CASSYSMRGSYE. From start to end, the CDR3 is CASSYSMRGSYEQYF.

As for this clone: The read finishes 3 residues shy of the CDR3 end, and the germline J gene is used to complete it. The chain recombines TRBV30 with TRBJ1-2; no clear D. Germline-derived CDR1 and CDR2 are GTSNPN and SVGIG (reference sequence). V was pared by 2 bases and J by 5 bases, with 15 bases between. The CDR3 runs to 14 residues. The CDR3 is CAWSTWHNDYGYTF. The CDR3 DNA, read in part, is TGTGCCTGGAGTACCTGGCACAACGATTATGGC.

About this clone: Read data end 3 residues before the CDR3 end; the end is taken from the germline J gene. The chain uses TRBV28 and TRBJ2-7, with D unresolved. Trimming cost V 3 bases and J 1 base, with 7 bases left between them. The CDR3 extends over 13 amino acids. The germline gives CDR1 MDHEN, CDR2 SYDVKM. CDR3 in amino acids: CASSFETSYEQYF. CDR3 DNA (partial): TGTGCCAGCAGTTTTGAGACTTCCTACGAG.

Details on this clone: The CDR3 end is not reached by the read, which stops 3 residues before it; the germline J gene fills it in. The genes are TRBV6-2 or TRBV6-3 and TRBJ2-5; TRBD1 matches at 7 bases. Germline CDR1 MNHEY, CDR2 SVGEGT. This CDR3 region has 15 residues. V shed 6 bases, J shed 5 bases, and the junction held 12 bases outside the gene matches. The CDR3 sequence is CASRTGTAEAETQYF. The sequenced part of the CDR3 DNA is TGTGCCAGCAGAACCGGGACAGCGGAGGCGGAGACC.

A remark on this clone: The DNA ends 3 residues before the CDR3 does, and the rest of the CDR3 is filled in from the germline J gene. V gene TRBV2 combines with J gene TRBJ1-4, with D maybe TRBD1 (6 bases). The length of the CDR3 is 15 residues. V was cut by 6 bases and J by 10 bases, with 21 bases left in between. Germline V gene sequence: CDR1 SNHLY, CDR2 FYNNEI. CDR3 bases read: TGTGCCAGCAGCACCCCCGCTGGGGACATCGGAAAA. Residues: CASSTPAGDIGK. Given in full, the CDR3 is CASSTPAGDIGKLFF.

About this clone: The read finishes 3 residues shy of the CDR3 end, and the germline J gene is used to complete it. The chain couples TRBV19 to TRBJ2-5; 7 bases map to TRBD1. This CDR3 region has 12 residues. Germline V gene lookup returns CDR1 LNHDA and CDR2 SQIVND (reference sequence). The trim removed 5 bases at V and 5 bases at J, leaving 2 bases unmatched. Partial CDR3 DNA: TGTGCCAGTAGTGAGGGGGCGGAGACC. Its protein is CASSEGAET. The entire CDR3 sequence reads CASSEGAETQYF. The full variable domain, completed using reference TRBV19 and TRBJ2-5, is DGGITQSPKYLFRKEGQNVTLSCEQNLNHDAMYWYRQDPGQGLRLIYYSQIVNDFQKGDIAEGYSVSREKKESFPLTVTSAQKNPTAFYLCASSEGAETQYFGPGTRLLVL.

A remark on this clone: The CDR3 end is not reached by the read, which stops 3 residues before it; the germline J gene fills it in. The chain is built from TRBV28 and TRBJ2-7; TRBD1 agrees at 7 bases. Germline-derived CDR1 and CDR2 are MDHEN and SYDVKM. The CDR3 is made up of 16 amino acids. The trim removed 5 bases at V and 3 bases at J, leaving 13 bases unmatched. CDR3 bases read: TGTGCCAGCAGTGATACAGGGGCTCTAAGTCACTACGAG. It is translated as CASSDTGALSHYE. The full CDR3 protein is CASSDTGALSHYEQYF.

Comments on this clone: The sequenced fragment ends 3 residues before the CDR3 boundary, so the rest is inferred from the germline J gene. The J gene is TRBJ1-2, the V gene TRBV6-2 or TRBV6-3; the D is unclear. Per germline, CDR1 MNHEY and CDR2 SVGEGT. Trimming removed 3 bases from V and 4 bases from J, with 12 bases in between. The CDR3 is 14 amino acids. The sequenced part of the CDR3 DNA is TGTGCCAGCAGTTATCCTGGCAGTTCCTATGGC. Amino acid sequence: CASSYPGSSYG. The entire CDR3 protein reads CASSYPGSSYGYTF.

As for this clone: Germline is not matched at one junction end, which may reflect a read error. The CDR3 end is not reached by the read, which stops 3 residues before it; the germline J gene fills it in. The J gene is TRBJ2-5, the V gene TRBV4-2, with D possibly being TRBD1 (5 bases). The CDR3 has 15 residues. Germline V lookup: CDR1 LGHNA, CDR2 YNFKEQ. The chain's CDR3 is CASSQELRGTETQYF. CDR3 DNA, as far as it was read: TGCGCCAGCAGCCAAGAGTTAAGGGGAACGGAGACC.